The 6 T cell receptor beta chains reported below all come from one sample, sequenced in a study of cytomegalovirus exposure and HLA in healthy donors. Both 60 Vbeta primers and 13 Jbeta primers went into the PCR. Clones were sequenced by immunoSEQ multiplex PCR, and TCRdb holds only the in-frame ones, with some missing. The sample lists under 200,000 clones, roughly 80% occurring once. Specimen: PBMCs. The receptor set was obtained from a man aged 35 to 55 in good health and CMV-seropositive.

This clone was found a few times. Additional DNA sequences in this sample encode the identical CDR3. The V call is TRBV7-3, the J call TRBJ2-3, with D uncertain. Germline CDR1 SGHTA, CDR2 FQGTGA. This CDR3 has 12 amino acids. V was shortened by 5 bases and J by 2 bases, with 5 bases between the two germline ends. CDR3 coding DNA: TGTGCCAGCAGCCCTAACACAGATACGCAGTATTTT. It specifies CASSPNTDTQYF.

The CDR3 DNA follows: TGTGCCAGCACTTCCCAGGGGGCGCACGGCTACACCTTC. Translation: CASTSQGAHGYTF. The chain employs TRBV28 and TRBJ1-2; TRBD1 matches 8 bases. Trimming cost V 7 bases and J 8 bases; bases outside gene matches: 9. This CDR3 is 13 amino acids long. Germline loops: CDR1 MDHEN, CDR2 SYDVKM.

The gene calls are TRBV7-8 and TRBJ2-7, with D perhaps matching TRBD1 (7 bases). The germline V and J ends were trimmed by 5 bases and 7 bases, with 21 bases remaining between them. Germline V gives CDR1 SGHVS, CDR2 FQNEAQ. CDR3 length: 15 amino acids. CDR3: CASSPGGQPFLEQYF. DNA of the CDR3: TGTGCCAGCAGCCCCGGGGGACAGCCCTTTTTAGAGCAGTACTTC.

V usage is TRBV20-1 and J usage is TRBJ2-1; D possibly corresponds to TRBD1 (6 bases). Germline CDR1 DFQATT, CDR2 SNEGSKA (reference sequence). CDR3 length: 11 residues. V was trimmed by 6 bases and J by 9 bases, leaving 12 bases between them. This CDR3 reads CSARAGAEQFF. CDR3 coding DNA: TGCAGTGCGAGGGCAGGGGCTGAGCAGTTCTTC.

The chain couples TRBV11-1 to TRBJ1-6, with 7 bases lining up with TRBD1. Looked up from germline, CDR1 is SGHAT and CDR2 is FQDESV (reference sequence). The J segment lost 7 bases and the V segment lost 5 bases, leaving 5 bases of the junction unmatched. The CDR3 contains 14 residues. CDR3 sequence: CASSPRDRNSPLHF. The CDR3 DNA follows: TGTGCCAGCAGCCCCCGGGACAGAAATTCACCCCTCCACTTT.

J is TRBJ1-2 and V is TRBV11-2, with a possible D match to TRBD1 (5 bases). The CDR3 extends over 13 amino acids. The V gene lost 2 bases and the J gene lost 8 bases, with 12 bases spanning the gap. CDR1 and CDR2 (germline): SGHAT, FQNNGV. The CDR3 region has the DNA TGTGCCAGCAGCTTACAGGGTTCATGGGGCTACACCTTC. This encodes CASSLQGSWGYTF.